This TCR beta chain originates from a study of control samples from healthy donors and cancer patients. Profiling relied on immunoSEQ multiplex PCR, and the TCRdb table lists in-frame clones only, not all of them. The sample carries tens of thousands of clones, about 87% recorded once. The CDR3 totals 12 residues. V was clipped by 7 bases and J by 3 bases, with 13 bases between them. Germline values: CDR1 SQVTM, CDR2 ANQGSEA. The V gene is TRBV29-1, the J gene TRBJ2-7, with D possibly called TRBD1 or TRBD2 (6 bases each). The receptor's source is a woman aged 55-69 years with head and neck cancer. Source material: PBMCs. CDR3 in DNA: TGCAGCGGGGGGGACAACGGCTACGAGCAGTACTTC. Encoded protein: CSGGDNGYEQYF.